Included here is one TCR beta chain sequence, with context. Trimming took 6 bases from V and 5 from J; bases not matched to a gene: 7. The CDR3 is made up of 14 amino acids. Germline V gives CDR1 MNHEY, CDR2 SVGAGI. This sample was taken from a study of technical replicates of blood from a few donors. Clones were read by immunoSEQ multiplex PCR, and TCRdb kept only the in-frame ones, dropping some. The sample has approximately 70,000 clones, roughly nine tenths seen once. This clonotype originated in a human donor in good health. Some clones in this sample may be carry-over from other donors' samples. V usage is TRBV6-5 and J usage is TRBJ2-5; 9 nucleotides align to TRBD2. The sequencing sample was made of PBMCs. CDR3 nucleotides: TGTGCCAGCAGGCAGCCTAGCGGGAAGGAGACCCAGTACTTC. Translation gives CASRQPSGKETQYF.